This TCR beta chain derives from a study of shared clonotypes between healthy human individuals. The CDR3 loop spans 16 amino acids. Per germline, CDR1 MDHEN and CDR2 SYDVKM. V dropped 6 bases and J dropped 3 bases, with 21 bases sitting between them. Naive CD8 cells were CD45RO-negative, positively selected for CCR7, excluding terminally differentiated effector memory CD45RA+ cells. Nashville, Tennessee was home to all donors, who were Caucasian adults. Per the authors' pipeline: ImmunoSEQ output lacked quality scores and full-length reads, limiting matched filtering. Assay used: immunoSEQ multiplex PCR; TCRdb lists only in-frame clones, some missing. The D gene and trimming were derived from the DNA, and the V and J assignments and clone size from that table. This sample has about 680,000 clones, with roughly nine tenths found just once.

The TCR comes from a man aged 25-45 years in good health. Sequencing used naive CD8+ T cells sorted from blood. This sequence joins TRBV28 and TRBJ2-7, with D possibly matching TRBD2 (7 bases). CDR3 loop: CASSKGGGGPIYEQYF. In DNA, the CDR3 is TGTGCCAGCAGCAAAGGGGGGGGTGGACCTATCTACGAGCAGTACTTC.